The 16 T cell receptor beta chains reported below all come from one sample, sequenced in a study of blood T cell repertoires in COVID-19. This table comes from immunoSEQ multiplex PCR, and its TCRdb copy is limited to in-frame clones, with some not included. The data show a few hundred thousand clones, 90% seen once. Sequencing was done on a sample of PBMCs or T cells enriched from blood (not recorded which). These receptors originate from a man younger than 35 who had recovered from COVID-19.

The V gene is TRBV27, the J gene TRBJ2-1, with TRBD1 matching over 8 bases. V gave up 5 bases and J gave up 3 bases; unmatched junction bases: 9. The germline V gene has CDR1 MNHEY and CDR2 SMNVEV (reference sequence). This CDR3 region has 16 residues. The CDR3 DNA follows: TGTGCCAGCAGTGCCTTACCAGGGGGCGGCTACAATGAGCAGTTCTTC. As protein: CASSALPGGGYNEQFF.

J is TRBJ2-3 and V is TRBV7-9, with D hard to call. V was trimmed by 3 bases and J by 1 base, leaving 5 bases between them. Germline values: CDR1 SEHNR, CDR2 FQNEAQ (reference sequence). There are 13 residues in the CDR3. The CDR3 reads CASSLLGTDTQYF. CDR3 coding DNA: TGTGCCAGCAGCTTGCTAGGCACAGATACGCAGTATTTT.

The chain carries TRBV18 and TRBJ2-1; 9 bases fit TRBD2. The V and J ends lost 3 bases and 8 bases, in that order; junction bases with no gene match: 8. Germline V CDR1 and CDR2: KGHSH, LQKENI. The CDR3 runs 15 residues. This CDR3 reads CASSPGAGGLDEQFF. CDR3 DNA: TGTGCCAGCTCACCGGGGGCGGGAGGGCTCGATGAGCAGTTCTTC.

The V call is TRBV5-4, the J call TRBJ1-6; D may be TRBD1 (5 bases). Trimming took off 1 base at V and 5 bases at J, with 10 bases between the two ends. The germline CDR1 and CDR2 sequences are SGHNT and YYREEE (reference sequence). The CDR3 extends over 15 amino acids. In DNA form, the CDR3 reads TGTGCCAGCAGCTTGCGGGGGATGAATAATTCACCCCTCCACTTT. Its protein is CASSLRGMNNSPLHF.

V gene TRBV6-5 combines with J gene TRBJ1-1, with 7 bases identical to TRBD1. The CDR3 has 14 amino acids. The V gene end was trimmed by 6 bases and the J gene end by 10 bases; junction bases not matched to a gene: 14. Germline values: CDR1 MNHEY, CDR2 SVGAGI. The CDR3 sequence: CASSPPTGLGSAFF. The CDR3 bases are TGTGCCAGCAGCCCCCCGACAGGGCTCGGTTCAGCTTTCTTT.

V is TRBV6-5 and J is TRBJ1-1; D not certain. CDR3 length: 14 amino acids. The germline V and J ends were trimmed by 8 bases and 4 bases, with 17 bases remaining between them. Germline V CDR1 and CDR2: MNHEY, SVGAGI. This chain's CDR3 is CASSAGSSGTEAFF. CDR3 bases: TGTGCCAGCTCGGCGGGCTCATCGGGCACTGAAGCTTTCTTT.

This clone was seen a few times. The chain has TRBV20-1 and TRBJ1-4, with 7 bases aligning to TRBD1. CDR1 and CDR2 (germline): DFQATT, SNEGSKA (reference sequence). This CDR3 region has 11 residues. CDR3 loop: CSTGDGEKLFF. The CDR3 nucleotides are TGCAGCACAGGGGATGGCGAAAAACTGTTTTTT.

The rearrangement uses TRBV19 and TRBJ2-1, with 12 bases that match TRBD2. Per the germline V gene, CDR1 is LNHDA and CDR2 is SQIVND (reference sequence). CDR3 size: 15 residues. J gave up 8 bases and V 4 bases, and 6 bases lay outside the gene matches. The CDR3 here is CASSTLAGGRDEQFF. CDR3 DNA: TGTGCCAGTAGTACACTAGCGGGGGGCCGCGATGAGCAGTTCTTC.

J is TRBJ2-5 and V is TRBV14, with TRBD2 matching over 7 bases. Germline lookup yields CDR1 SGHDN and CDR2 FVKESK. Unmatched junction bases numbered 9, after V lost 3 bases and J lost 5 bases. This CDR3 spans 15 amino acids. CDR3 amino acids: CASSQYVTSLETQYF. Here the CDR3 DNA reads TGTGCCAGCAGCCAGTATGTGACTAGCCTGGAGACCCAGTACTTC.

The chain employs TRBV5-1 and TRBJ2-5; 7 bases match TRBD1. This CDR3 is 15 amino acids long. Germline V gene sequence: CDR1 SGHRS, CDR2 YFSETQ. Trimming removed 1 base from V and 2 bases from J; junction bases left unmatched: 5. The CDR3 region has the DNA TGCGCCAGCAGCTTGTTTCCACAGGGGCAAGAGACCCAGTACTTC. It specifies CASSLFPQGQETQYF. The full variable domain, rest sourced from reference TRBV5-1 and TRBJ2-5, is KAGVTQTPRYLIKTRGQQVTLSCSPISGHRSVSWYQQTPGQGLQFLFEYFSETQRNKGNFPGRFSGRQFSNSRSEMNVSTLELGDSALYLCASSLFPQGQETQYFGPGTRLLVL.

This rearrangement joins TRBV2 to TRBJ1-2; 8 bases agree with TRBD1. V was pared by 6 bases and J by 4 bases, with 4 bases of the junction left unmatched. Germline V gene data show CDR1 as SNHLY and CDR2 as FYNNEI. The CDR3 covers 13 residues. The CDR3 bases are TGTGCCAGCAGGGGGACAGGAGCCTATGGCTACACCTTC. Translated, it gives CASRGTGAYGYTF.

The chain combines TRBV10-3 with TRBJ1-1, with D possibly TRBD1 on 5 matching bases. Trimming cost V 6 bases and J 1 base, with 18 bases left between them. CDR1 is ENHRY and CDR2 is SYGVKD in the germline V gene. The CDR3 is 16 amino acids. The CDR3 reads CAISVSAGGTNTEAFF. The CDR3, as DNA: TGTGCCATCAGCGTTTCCGCCGGGGGGACGAACACTGAAGCTTTCTTT.

The V gene is TRBV12-3 or TRBV12-4, the J gene TRBJ2-7, with D unresolved. V shed 3 bases and J shed 7 bases, with 7 bases lying between them. The CDR3 runs to 11 residues. The CDR3 DNA reads TGTGCCAGCAGTTTTTACGGGGAGCAGTACTTC. Residues: CASSFYGEQYF.

In regard to this clone: One end of the junction varies from germline; a read error may be responsible. CDR3 DNA: TGTGCCAGCAGAAGGGGGGGGAACGCTGAAGCTTTCTTT. Amino acid sequence: CASRRGGNAEAFF. The chain combines TRBV14 with TRBJ1-1, with D perhaps matching TRBD1 (6 bases). The CDR3 totals 13 residues. CDR1 SGHDN and CDR2 FVKESK come from the germline V gene.

Comment on this clone: In the same sample, other DNA sequences code for this CDR3. J is TRBJ1-5 and V is TRBV6-5; maybe TRBD1 (5 bases). Trimming pared 6 bases from V and 4 bases from J, leaving 13 bases between. The CDR3 is made up of 14 amino acids. Germline values: CDR1 MNHEY, CDR2 SVGAGI. The CDR3 region has the DNA TGTGCCAGCAGCACCCAGGGAGGGAATCAGCCCCAGCATTTT. This encodes CASSTQGGNQPQHF.

The rearrangement links TRBV19 to TRBJ2-2; TRBD2 agrees at 8 bases. Germline values: CDR1 LNHDA, CDR2 SQIVND (reference sequence). The CDR3 is 15 residues long. Germline trimming cut 6 bases from V and 1 base from J; bases unmatched to any gene: 4. Written as DNA, the CDR3 is TGTGCCAGTAGCCGTAGCGGGAAGAACACCGGGGAGCTGTTTTTT. Translation: CASSRSGKNTGELFF.